The 19 T cell receptor beta chains given below trace back to one sample, sequenced in a study of regulatory T cells in long-lasting Graves disease. The time point denotes: newly diagnosed GD, antithyroid drugs for less than 3 months. Researchers made the TCR library from RNA that was extracted from PBMCs. CDR3-region Arm-PCR and iRepertoire HTBI primers produced the TCR beta libraries. Each CDR3 protein gets one entry after TCRdb re-called the multiplex PCR reads with MiXCR. The sample has 620,000 or so distinct CDR3 sequences; approximately 15% are singletons. This sample also belongs to another study, concerning T cells in Graves' hyperthyroidism and ophthalmopathy.

Sequenced here: peripheral blood mononuclear cells (PBMCs), sampled at new diagnosis, from a patient treated with antithyroid drugs. The source of these receptors is a woman aged 25 to 39 with Graves disease.

J is TRBJ2-7 and V is TRBV5-4; TRBD1 matches at 9 bases. The CDR3 consists of 17 residues. The germline CDR1 and CDR2 sequences are SGHNT and YYREEE (reference sequence). Trimming took 2 bases from V and 1 from J; bases not matched to a gene: 10. The CDR3 loop reads CASSFRQGVDISYEQYF. The CDR3 region has the DNA TGTGCCAGCAGCTTCAGACAGGGGGTAGACATTTCCTACGAGCAGTACTTC.

This clonotype has ten or more counts. The chain couples TRBV2 to TRBJ2-7; D is perhaps TRBD1 (6 bases). Trimming shortened V by 1 base and J by 5 bases, and 15 bases separated the two germline ends. The CDR3 sequence is 15 residues long. Germline V gives CDR1 SNHLY, CDR2 FYNNEI. The CDR3, as DNA: TGTGCCAGCAGTGAAGGAGGGGGACCCAAACACGAGCAGTACTTC. Translated, it gives CASSEGGGPKHEQYF.

This clonotype was recorded at least ten times. The chain joins TRBV20-1 to TRBJ1-5; D gene unclear. CDR3 size: 12 residues. Per germline, CDR1 DFQATT and CDR2 SNEGSKA (reference sequence). The V gene lost 3 bases and the J gene lost 6 bases, with 9 bases spanning the gap. The CDR3 bases are TGCAGTGCTAGCGATTGGGGTCAGCCCCAGCATTTT. Residues: CSASDWGQPQHF.

With respect to this clonotype: A much larger clone differs from this one at a single base, so this may be a read error. V is TRBV29-1 and J is TRBJ2-7; a weak D match, TRBD1 (7 bases). This CDR3 spans 13 amino acids. Trimming removed 5 bases from V and 7 bases from J, with 18 bases in between. Germline CDR1 reads SQVTM; CDR2 reads ANQGSEA. The CDR3 sequence: CSVRTGPGLEQYF. In DNA, the CDR3 is TGCAGCGTTAGGACAGGACCGGGACTGGAGCAGTACTTC.

This clonotype was seen ten or more times. The chain has TRBV7-2 and TRBJ2-7, with 11 bases aligning to TRBD1. J was trimmed by 1 base and V by 6 bases; bases with no gene match: 5. In germline, CDR1 is SGHTA, CDR2 FQGNSA. The CDR3 covers 15 residues. The CDR3 bases are TGTGCCAGCAGTCGCCGGGACAGGGGGTCCTACGAGCAGTACTTC. Residues: CASSRRDRGSYEQYF.

The table lists this clonotype with a count of one. The chain employs TRBV4-1 and TRBJ1-6; TRBD1 matches 12 bases. The germline gives CDR1 MGHRA, CDR2 YSYEKL. The V gene end was trimmed by 4 bases and the J gene end by 9 bases; junction bases not matched to a gene: 7. The CDR3 has 16 residues. Here the CDR3 reads CASSLHQGQGASPLHF. The CDR3 DNA sequence: TGCGCCAGCAGCCTACACCAGGGACAGGGGGCTTCACCCCTCCACTTT.

This clonotype was seen at least ten times. The rearrangement joins TRBV19 to TRBJ2-7, with D possibly matching TRBD2 (6 bases). The CDR3 is 16 amino acids. Trimming pared 5 bases from V and 3 bases from J, leaving 20 bases between. Germline V lookup: CDR1 LNHDA, CDR2 SQIVND (reference sequence). The CDR3 DNA is TGTGCCAGTAGTCGAAGGGACGGGAGAAACGACTACGAGCAGTACTTC. It encodes CASSRRDGRNDYEQYF.

The chain combines TRBV20-1 with TRBJ2-7, with D uncertain. The germline V and J ends were trimmed by 5 bases and 1 base, with 12 bases remaining between them. The CDR3 covers 13 residues. Germline V CDR1 and CDR2: DFQATT, SNEGSKA (reference sequence). The CDR3 sequence is CSAPRSTSYEQYF. CDR3 DNA sequence: TGCAGTGCTCCCCGTTCCACGTCCTACGAGCAGTACTTC.

On this clonotype: This clone may be a read error of a much larger clone one base away. Lacking the conserved final phenylalanine or tryptophan, this CDR3 likely reflects a read error. The chain uses TRBV28 and TRBJ2-7, with TRBD1 as a possible D gene (6 bases). Deletions cut 3 bases from V and 0 bases from J, with 9 bases between. The CDR3 consists of 14 residues. Germline V gene sequence: CDR1 MDHEN, CDR2 SYDVKM. CDR3 nucleotide sequence: TGTGCCAGCAGTTTTACAGGGTTCTCCTACGAGCAGTACCTC. It translates to CASSFTGFSYEQYL.

This clonotype showed up many times. This rearrangement joins TRBV28 to TRBJ1-1; a weak D match, TRBD1 (5 bases). Trimming removed 7 bases from V and 0 bases from J, with 15 bases in between. The CDR3 is made up of 15 amino acids. Per the germline V gene, CDR1 is MDHEN and CDR2 is SYDVKM. Here the CDR3 DNA reads TGTGCCAGCACCGACCGGTGGGGGGTGAACACTGAAGCTTTCTTT. Its protein is CASTDRWGVNTEAFF.

The rearrangement joins TRBV18 to TRBJ1-5, with 8 bases lining up with TRBD1. The germline gives CDR1 KGHSH, CDR2 LQKENI. CDR3 length: 15 amino acids. The V segment lost 5 bases and the J segment 2 bases; nucleotides outside the gene matches: 5. The CDR3 bases are TGTGCCAGCTCAAGGGTGACAGGGGGCAATCAGCCCCAGCATTTT. This gives the protein CASSRVTGGNQPQHF.

This clonotype has a handful of counts. The genes are TRBV6-1 and TRBJ2-2; 9 positions agree with TRBD1. Germline V gives CDR1 MNHNS, CDR2 SASEGT. This CDR3 has 15 amino acids. The junction had 10 bases not matched to a gene; V was cut back by 7 bases and J by 7 bases. CDR3 amino acids: CASKGQGLWNGELFF. The CDR3 DNA reads TGTGCCAGCAAAGGACAGGGGCTATGGAACGGGGAGCTGTTTTTT.

This clonotype was recorded many times. The rearrangement links TRBV2 to TRBJ1-2, with D tentatively TRBD1 (6 bases). Germline-derived CDR1 and CDR2 are SNHLY and FYNNEI. V was trimmed by 3 bases and J by 10 bases, leaving 9 bases between them. CDR3 length: 11 residues. The CDR3 is CASSDRGLYTF. The DNA of the CDR3 is TGTGCCAGCAGTGACAGGGGACTCTACACCTTC.

At least ten counts were recorded for this clonotype. CDR3 sequence: CAGSRSMNTEAFF. CDR3 nucleotide sequence: TGTGCCGGAAGCCGAAGCATGAACACTGAAGCTTTCTTT. V usage is TRBV19 and J usage is TRBJ1-1; D unclear. The V gene lost 11 bases and the J gene lost 0 bases, with 13 bases spanning the gap. The CDR3 length is 13 residues. Germline CDR1 is LNHDA and CDR2 is SQIVND (reference sequence).

Here the CDR3 DNA reads TGTGCCAGCAGATTTTGGACTAGCGACAACCAGTACTTC. This translates into CASRFWTSDNQYF. The chain has TRBV5-4 and TRBJ2-7; the match to TRBD2 covers 9 bases. V shed 5 bases and J 10 bases; nucleotides not matched to a gene: 10. Germline V gene data show CDR1 as SGHNT and CDR2 as YYREEE (reference sequence). The CDR3 covers 13 residues. Combining the CDR3 with reference TRBV5-4 and TRBJ2-7 gives the whole variable domain ETGVTQSPTHLIKTRGQQVTLRCSSQSGHNTVSWYQQALGQGPQFIFQYYREEENGRGNFPPRFSGLQFPNYSSELNVNALELDDSALYLCASRFWTSDNQYFGPGTRLTVT.

This clonotype showed up many times. The chain uses TRBV7-9 and TRBJ2-7, with 9 bases identical to TRBD1. V gave up 1 base and J gave up 1 base; unmatched junction bases: 5. The CDR3 sequence is 16 residues long. Germline V gives CDR1 SEHNR, CDR2 FQNEAQ (reference sequence). CDR3 loop: CASSLVRDRASYEQYF. As DNA, the CDR3 is TGTGCCAGCAGCTTAGTCCGGGACAGGGCGTCCTACGAGCAGTACTTC.

There are many counts of this clonotype. This rearrangement joins TRBV6-1 to TRBJ1-1, with 7 bases matching TRBD1. Germline CDR1 and CDR2: MNHNS and SASEGT. The CDR3 runs to 13 residues. V trimming: 6 bases; J trimming: 7 bases; junction bases outside the gene matches: 8. The CDR3 spells CASSPRDRVEAFF. The DNA of the CDR3 is TGTGCCAGCAGCCCCCGCGACAGGGTTGAAGCTTTCTTT.

This clonotype was counted many times. The genes are TRBV6-1 and TRBJ2-4; weak D call: TRBD2 (7 bases). This CDR3 has 16 residues. The V end was cut by 7 bases, the J end by 0 bases, with 16 bases between. Germline V lookup: CDR1 MNHNS, CDR2 SASEGT. The CDR3 loop reads CASTLLRGAAKNIQYF. CDR3 sequence (DNA): TGTGCCAGCACTCTTTTACGGGGGGCAGCCAAAAACATTCAGTACTTC.

This clonotype showed up many times. The chain uses TRBV20-1 and TRBJ1-1, with a tentative D call TRBD1 (6 bases). This CDR3 has 10 residues. The V end lost 6 bases, the J end lost 8 bases, and 10 bases lay between the germline ends. In germline, CDR1 is DFQATT, CDR2 SNEGSKA (reference sequence). The CDR3 spells CSALDREAFF. The CDR3 DNA is TGCAGTGCGCTAGACAGGGAAGCTTTCTTT.